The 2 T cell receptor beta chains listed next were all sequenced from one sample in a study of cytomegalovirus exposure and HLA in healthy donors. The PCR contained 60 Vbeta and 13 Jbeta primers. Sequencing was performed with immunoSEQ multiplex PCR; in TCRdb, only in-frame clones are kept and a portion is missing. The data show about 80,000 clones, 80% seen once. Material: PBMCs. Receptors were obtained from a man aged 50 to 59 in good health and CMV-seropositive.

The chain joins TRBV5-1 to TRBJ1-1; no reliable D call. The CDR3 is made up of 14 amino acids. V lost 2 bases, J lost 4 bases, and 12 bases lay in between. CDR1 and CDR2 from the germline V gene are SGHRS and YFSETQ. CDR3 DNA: TGCGCCAGCAGCTTCGAACAGTTGGGCACTGAAGCTTTCTTT. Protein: CASSFEQLGTEAFF. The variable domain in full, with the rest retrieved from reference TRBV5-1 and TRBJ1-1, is KAGVTQTPRYLIKTRGQQVTLSCSPISGHRSVSWYQQTPGQGLQFLFEYFSETQRNKGNFPGRFSGRQFSNSRSEMNVSTLELGDSALYLCASSFEQLGTEAFFGQGTRLTVV.

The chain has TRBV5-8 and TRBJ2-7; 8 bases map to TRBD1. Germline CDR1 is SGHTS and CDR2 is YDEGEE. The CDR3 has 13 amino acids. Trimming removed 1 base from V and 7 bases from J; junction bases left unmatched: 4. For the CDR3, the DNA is TGTGCCAGCAGCTTGCAGGGGGCAAGAGAGCAGTACTTC. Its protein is CASSLQGAREQYF.